Each of the 9 T cell receptor beta chains below was sequenced from the same sample in a study of blood T cell repertoires in COVID-19. TCRdb's table, derived via immunoSEQ multiplex PCR, lists solely in-frame clones and lacks some. The repertoire holds 250,000 to 300,000 clones, with 65% to 90% as singletons. Source material: peripheral blood. These receptors were taken from an older woman with active or convalescent COVID-19.

This chain links TRBV5-1 with TRBJ2-3, with D maybe TRBD2 (6 bases). CDR3 length equals 15 residues. Germline assignment: CDR1 SGHRS and CDR2 YFSETQ. V lost 4 bases to trimming and J lost 0 bases, with 12 bases between them. CDR3 loop: CASSALAASTDTQYF. The CDR3 DNA follows: TGCGCCAGCAGCGCACTAGCAGCCAGCACAGATACGCAGTATTTT.

The chain carries TRBV6-1 and TRBJ2-1; 7 nucleotides agree with TRBD1. With 0 bases clipped from V and 0 bases from J, the junction kept 2 bases outside the gene matches. CDR1 and CDR2 from the germline V gene are MNHNS and SASEGT. CDR3 length: 16 amino acids. CDR3 in amino acids: CASSEAPGGSYNEQFF. The CDR3 coding sequence is TGTGCCAGCAGTGAAGCTCCAGGGGGCTCCTACAATGAGCAGTTCTTC.

CDR3 in amino acids: CASSLSGQGEGGYTF. The CDR3 DNA follows: TGTGCCAGCTCACTAAGTGGACAGGGCGAGGGTGGCTACACCTTC. The chain uses TRBV18 and TRBJ1-2, with 8 bases lining up with TRBD1. Germline CDR1 reads KGHSH; CDR2 reads LQKENI. V trimming: 4 bases; J trimming: 7 bases; junction bases outside the gene matches: 11. The CDR3 totals 15 residues.

The chain recombines TRBV13 with TRBJ1-4; weak D call: TRBD1 (5 bases). CDR3 length: 15 amino acids. Deletions cut 4 bases from V and 8 bases from J, with 17 bases between. The germline V gene has CDR1 PRHDT and CDR2 FYEKMQ (reference sequence). CDR3 nucleotide sequence: TGTGCCAGCAGCTCACGACAGAACCTGGGGGAAAAACTGTTTTTT. The encoded protein is CASSSRQNLGEKLFF.

In its sample, this clone was seen a few times. The chain uses TRBV29-1 and TRBJ1-2, with no clear D. The CDR3 consists of 14 residues. The V and J ends lost 0 bases and 3 bases respectively, with 11 bases between them. CDR1 is SQVTM and CDR2 is ANQGSEA in the germline V gene. CDR3 amino acids: CSVEERTGYYGYTF. The CDR3 nucleotides read TGCAGCGTTGAAGAAAGAACGGGGTACTATGGCTACACCTTC. Together with reference TRBV29-1 and TRBJ1-2, the CDR3 gives the full variable domain: SAVISQKPSRDICQRGTSLTIQCQVDSQVTMMFWYRQQPGQSLTLIATANQGSEATYESGFVIDKFPISRPNLTFSTLTVSNMSPEDSSIYLCSVEERTGYYGYTFGSGTRLTVV.

V is TRBV2 and J is TRBJ2-3, with D possibly being TRBD2 (6 bases). Germline values: CDR1 SNHLY, CDR2 FYNNEI. This CDR3 is 15 amino acids long. The V end lost 4 bases, the J end lost 0 bases, and 11 bases lay between the germline ends. The CDR3 loop is CASSGGALSTDTQYF. The CDR3 nucleotides are TGTGCCAGCAGTGGCGGGGCTCTAAGCACAGATACGCAGTATTTT.

The rearrangement joins TRBV7-6 to TRBJ2-5, with D maybe TRBD2 (5 bases). The CDR3 has 17 residues. Trimming took 0 bases from V and 4 from J, leaving 18 bases between them. Germline lookup yields CDR1 SGHVS and CDR2 FNYEAQ. The CDR3 spells CASSLASGRARRETQYF. The CDR3, as DNA: TGTGCCAGCAGCTTAGCCTCGGGAAGGGCACGTCGAGAGACCCAGTACTTC.

A few counts support this clone. CDR3 coding DNA: TGTGCCAGCAGTTTCTTGACCGGGAACAATCAGCCCCAGCATTTT. It encodes CASSFLTGNNQPQHF. V is TRBV28 and J is TRBJ1-5; the D is unclear. In germline, CDR1 is MDHEN, CDR2 SYDVKM. Trimming stripped 3 bases from V and 3 bases from J, with 12 bases between. CDR3 length equals 15 residues.

This chain links TRBV10-3 with TRBJ2-2; 7 bases map to TRBD2. J gave up 6 bases and V 0 bases, and 7 bases lay outside the gene matches. Germline loops: CDR1 ENHRY, CDR2 SYGVKD. The CDR3 runs to 16 residues. DNA for the CDR3: TGTGCCATCAGTGAGTCGGGAGGGGCCGGCGCCGGGGAGCTGTTTTTT. Its protein is CAISESGGAGAGELFF.